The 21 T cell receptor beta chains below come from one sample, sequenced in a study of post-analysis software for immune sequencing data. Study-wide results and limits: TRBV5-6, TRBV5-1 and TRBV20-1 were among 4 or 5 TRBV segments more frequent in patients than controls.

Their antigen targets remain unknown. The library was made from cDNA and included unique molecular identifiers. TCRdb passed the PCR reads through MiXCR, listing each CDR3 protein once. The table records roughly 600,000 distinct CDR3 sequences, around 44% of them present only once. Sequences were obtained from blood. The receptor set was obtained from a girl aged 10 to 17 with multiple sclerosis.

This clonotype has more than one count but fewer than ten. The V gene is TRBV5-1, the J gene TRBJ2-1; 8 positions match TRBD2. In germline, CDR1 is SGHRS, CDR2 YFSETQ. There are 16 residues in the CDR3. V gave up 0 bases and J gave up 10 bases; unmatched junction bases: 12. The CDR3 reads CASSLGPSGSAGEQFF. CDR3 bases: TGCGCCAGCAGCTTGGGCCCTAGCGGGTCCGCGGGAGAGCAGTTCTTC. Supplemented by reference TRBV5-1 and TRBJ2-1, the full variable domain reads KAGVTQTPRYLIKTRGQQVTLSCSPISGHRSVSWYQQTPGQGLQFLFEYFSETQRNKGNFPGRFSGRQFSNSRSEMNVSTLELGDSALYLCASSLGPSGSAGEQFFGPGTRLTVL.

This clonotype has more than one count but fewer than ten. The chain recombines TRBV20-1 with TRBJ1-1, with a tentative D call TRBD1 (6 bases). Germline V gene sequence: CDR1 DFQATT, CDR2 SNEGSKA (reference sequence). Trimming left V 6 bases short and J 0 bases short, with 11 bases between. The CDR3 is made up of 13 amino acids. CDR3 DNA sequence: TGCAGTGCCCACGGACAGATGAACACTGAAGCTTTCTTT. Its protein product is CSAHGQMNTEAFF.

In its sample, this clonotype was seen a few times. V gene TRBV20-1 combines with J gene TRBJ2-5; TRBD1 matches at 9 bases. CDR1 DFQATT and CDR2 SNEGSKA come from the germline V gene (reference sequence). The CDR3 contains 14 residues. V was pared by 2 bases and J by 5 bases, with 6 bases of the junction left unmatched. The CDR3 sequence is CSARWDRVEETQYF. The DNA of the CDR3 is TGCAGTGCTAGATGGGACAGGGTAGAGGAGACCCAGTACTTC.

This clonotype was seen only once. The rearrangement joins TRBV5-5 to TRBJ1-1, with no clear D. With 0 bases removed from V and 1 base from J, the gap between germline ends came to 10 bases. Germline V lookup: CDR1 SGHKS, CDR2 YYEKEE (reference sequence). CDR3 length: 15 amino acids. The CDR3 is CASSLDGNPNTEAFF. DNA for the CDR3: TGTGCCAGCAGCTTGGATGGAAACCCGAACACTGAAGCTTTCTTT. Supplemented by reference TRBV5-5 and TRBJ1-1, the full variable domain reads DAGVTQSPTHLIKTRGQQVTLRCSPISGHKSVSWYQQVLGQGPQFIFQYYEKEERGRGNFPDRFSARQFPNYSSELNVNALLLGDSALYLCASSLDGNPNTEAFFGQGTRLTVV.

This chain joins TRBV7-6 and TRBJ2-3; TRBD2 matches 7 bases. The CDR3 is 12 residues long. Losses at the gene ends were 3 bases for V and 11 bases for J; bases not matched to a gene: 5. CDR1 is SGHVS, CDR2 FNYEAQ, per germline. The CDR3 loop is CASSLRTGGQYF. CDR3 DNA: TGTGCCAGCAGCTTGCGAACGGGGGGGCAGTATTTT.

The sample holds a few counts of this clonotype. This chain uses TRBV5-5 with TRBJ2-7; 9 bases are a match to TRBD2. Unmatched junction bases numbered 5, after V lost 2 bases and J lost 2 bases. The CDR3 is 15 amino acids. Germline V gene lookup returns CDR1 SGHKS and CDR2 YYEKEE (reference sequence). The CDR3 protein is CASSLRLAATYEQYF. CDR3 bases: TGTGCCAGCAGCTTAAGACTAGCGGCTACCTACGAGCAGTACTTC.

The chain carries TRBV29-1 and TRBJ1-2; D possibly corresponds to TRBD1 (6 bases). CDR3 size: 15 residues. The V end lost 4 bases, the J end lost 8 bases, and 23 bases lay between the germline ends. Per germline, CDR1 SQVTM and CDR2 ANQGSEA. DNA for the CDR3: TGCAGCGTTGCCGGACAGCCGCGGGGAGAGAAGGGCTACACCTTC. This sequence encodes CSVAGQPRGEKGYTF.

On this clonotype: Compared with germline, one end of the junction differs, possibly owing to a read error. CDR3 region: CSVVRGATVTQYF. CDR3 nucleotide sequence: TGCAGCGTTGTACGTGGGGCCACAGTTACGCAGTATTTT. The rearrangement uses TRBV29-1 and TRBJ2-3; weak D call: TRBD1 (5 bases). CDR3 length: 13 residues. Germline V gives CDR1 SQVTM, CDR2 ANQGSEA.

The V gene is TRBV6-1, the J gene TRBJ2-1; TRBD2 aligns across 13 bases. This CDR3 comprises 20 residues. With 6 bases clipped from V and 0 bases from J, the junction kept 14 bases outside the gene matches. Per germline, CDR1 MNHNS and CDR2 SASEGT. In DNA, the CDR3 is TGTGCCAGCAGAGCTAACCCGGGACTAGCGGGACCTAGCTCCTACAATGAGCAGTTCTTC. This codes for CASRANPGLAGPSSYNEQFF.

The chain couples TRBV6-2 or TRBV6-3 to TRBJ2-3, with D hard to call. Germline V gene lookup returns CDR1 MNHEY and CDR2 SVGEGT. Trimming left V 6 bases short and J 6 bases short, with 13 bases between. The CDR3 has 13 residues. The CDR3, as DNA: TGTGCCAGCAGCCCCCATGGTAGGGATACGCAGTATTTT. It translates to CASSPHGRDTQYF.

The CDR3 spells CASSLVAGASYEQYF. CDR3 bases: TGTGCCAGCAGCTTAGTAGCGGGAGCTTCCTACGAGCAGTACTTC. This chain uses TRBV11-2 with TRBJ2-7; TRBD2 matches 9 bases. CDR1 SGHAT and CDR2 FQNNGV come from the germline V gene. CDR3 length: 15 residues. V lost 1 base to trimming and J lost 1 base; unmatched junction nucleotides: 2. Filled out from reference TRBV11-2 and TRBJ2-7, the complete variable domain reads EAGVAQSPRYKIIEKRQSVAFWCNPISGHATLYWYQQILGQGPKLLIQFQNNGVVDDSQLPKDRFSAERLKGVDSTLKIQPAKLEDSAVYLCASSLVAGASYEQYFGPGTRLTVT.

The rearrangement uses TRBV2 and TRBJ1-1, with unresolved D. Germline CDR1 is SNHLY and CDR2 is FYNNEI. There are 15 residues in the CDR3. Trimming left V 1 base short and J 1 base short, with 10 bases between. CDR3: CASSEVNRRNTEAFF. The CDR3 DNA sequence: TGTGCCAGCAGTGAAGTTAACAGAAGGAACACTGAAGCTTTCTTT.

The CDR3 nucleotides read TGTGCCAGCAGCGTTGGACTAGCGGGGGAGTACGAGCAGTACTTC. It codes for CASSVGLAGEYEQYF. This sequence joins TRBV9 and TRBJ2-5, with 13 nucleotides matching TRBD2. The J call may be wrong; the DNA end is better matched by TRBJ2-7. The CDR3 runs 15 residues. Germline V lookup: CDR1 SGDLS, CDR2 YYNGEE.

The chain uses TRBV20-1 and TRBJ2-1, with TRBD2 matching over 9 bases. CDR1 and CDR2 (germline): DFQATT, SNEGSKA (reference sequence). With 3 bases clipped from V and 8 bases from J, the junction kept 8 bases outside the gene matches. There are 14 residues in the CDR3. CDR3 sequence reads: CSARGLAGNDEQFF. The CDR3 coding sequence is TGCAGTGCTAGGGGGCTAGCGGGAAACGATGAGCAGTTCTTC.

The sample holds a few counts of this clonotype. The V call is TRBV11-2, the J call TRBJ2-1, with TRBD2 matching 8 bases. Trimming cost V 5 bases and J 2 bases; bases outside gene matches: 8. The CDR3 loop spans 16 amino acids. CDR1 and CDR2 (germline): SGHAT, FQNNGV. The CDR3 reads CASSLLAGNPYNEQFF. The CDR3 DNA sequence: TGTGCCAGCAGCCTGTTAGCGGGGAATCCCTACAATGAGCAGTTCTTC.

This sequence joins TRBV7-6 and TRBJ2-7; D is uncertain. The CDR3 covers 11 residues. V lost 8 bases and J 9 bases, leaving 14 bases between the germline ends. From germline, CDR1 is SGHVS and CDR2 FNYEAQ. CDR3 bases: TGTGCCAGCGGCCAGGCTACTGTGCAGTACTTC. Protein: CASGQATVQYF.

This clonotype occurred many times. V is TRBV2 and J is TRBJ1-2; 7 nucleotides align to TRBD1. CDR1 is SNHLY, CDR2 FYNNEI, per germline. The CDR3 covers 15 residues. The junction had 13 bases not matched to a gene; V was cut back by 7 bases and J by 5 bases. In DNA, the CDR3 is TGTGCCAGCATCCAGGGGGGAGCTCAGGAGTATGGCTACACCTTC. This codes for CASIQGGAQEYGYTF. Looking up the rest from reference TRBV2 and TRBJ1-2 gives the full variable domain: EPEVTQTPSHQVTQMGQEVILRCVPISNHLYFYWYRQILGQKVEFLVSFYNNEISEKSEIFDDQFSVERPDGSNFTLKIRSTKLEDSAMYFCASIQGGAQEYGYTFGSGTRLTVV.

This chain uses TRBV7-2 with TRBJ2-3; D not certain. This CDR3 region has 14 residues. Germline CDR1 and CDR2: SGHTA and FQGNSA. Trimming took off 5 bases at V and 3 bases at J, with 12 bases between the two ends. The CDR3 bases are TGTGCCAGCAGCCTACAGTTGGGGACAGATACGCAGTATTTT. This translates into CASSLQLGTDTQYF.

The CDR3 loop is CASSPLANEQFF. In DNA form, the CDR3 reads TGTGCCAGCAGCCCATTAGCGAATGAGCAGTTCTTC. The chain uses TRBV5-6 and TRBJ2-1, with D possibly matching TRBD2 (5 bases). The CDR3 extends over 12 amino acids. The ends were cut back, 4 bases at V and 7 bases at J, with 9 bases in the middle. Germline V gene sequence: CDR1 SGHDT, CDR2 YYEEEE.

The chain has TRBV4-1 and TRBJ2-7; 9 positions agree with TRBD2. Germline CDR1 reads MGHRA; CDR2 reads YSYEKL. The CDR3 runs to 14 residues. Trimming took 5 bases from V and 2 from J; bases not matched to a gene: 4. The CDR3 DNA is TGCGCCAGCAGCTGGCGGGGGGGCCCCTACGAGCAGTACTTC. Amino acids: CASSWRGGPYEQYF.

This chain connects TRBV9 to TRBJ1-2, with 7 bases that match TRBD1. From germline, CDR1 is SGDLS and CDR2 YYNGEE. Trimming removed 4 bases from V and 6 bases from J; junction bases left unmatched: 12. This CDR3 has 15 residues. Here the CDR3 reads CASSPTRAGGNGYTF. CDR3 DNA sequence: TGTGCCAGCAGCCCTACCCGGGCAGGGGGAAATGGCTACACCTTC.